The entry below describes one T cell receptor (beta chain). These data originate in a study of blood T cell repertoires in COVID-19. Study-level background: Samples representing acute and convalescent COVID-19 were sourced from the United States, Italy and Spain.

V shed 0 bases, J shed 5 bases, and the junction held 4 bases outside the gene matches. This CDR3 spans 15 amino acids. Germline-derived CDR1 and CDR2 are SGHRS and YFSETQ. Assay: immunoSEQ multiplex PCR; the TCRdb copy retains only in-frame clones and omits some. Here the sample spans about 90,000 clones, approximately 88% being singletons. The receptor comes from an older woman with acute or convalescent COVID-19. The sample consisted of peripheral blood. The rearrangement joins TRBV5-1 to TRBJ1-4, with TRBD1 matching over 7 bases. This CDR3 is CASSLDSRGNEKLFF. CDR3 DNA sequence: TGCGCCAGCAGCTTGGATAGCAGGGGGAATGAAAAACTGTTTTTT.